This T cell receptor beta chain was identified during a study of metastatic and nonmetastatic thyroid tumors. For the study at large: Repertoires from blood and tumor or nodule tissue of malignant and benign thyroid patients were compared.

Study-wide results and caveats: Malignant thyroid tumors reportedly exceeded benign nodules significantly in TCR beta diversity, with the difference appearing in blood and tumor.

The CDR3 covers 16 residues. Germline V gives CDR1 DFQATT, CDR2 SNEGSKA (reference sequence). The V and J ends lost 6 bases and 3 bases, in that order; junction bases with no gene match: 16. The table lists this clone with a count of one. Its antigen remains unknown. Original methodology: For papillary thyroid cancer, a distant-metastasis classifier was constructed from CDR3 differences observed across clinicopathological groups. TCRdb reanalyzed the PCR reads via MiXCR. The V and J calls were determined by TCRdb, not by the authors. The repertoire includes tens of thousands of clones, roughly 11% of them detected once, and roughly a quarter sits in the top ten. Thyroid surgery was preceded by no treatment in any patient.

The V and J genes are TRBV20-1 and TRBJ2-7; TRBD2 matches 8 bases. Sequencing was performed on blood. This receptor was identified in a female donor with papillary thyroid cancer or a benign thyroid nodule (not recorded which). Some clones in this sample may be carry-over from other donors' samples. CDR3 loop: CSAGTIGRAIRYEQYF. Written as DNA, the CDR3 is TGCAGTGCCGGAACTATCGGGAGGGCCATCCGCTACGAGCAGTACTTC.